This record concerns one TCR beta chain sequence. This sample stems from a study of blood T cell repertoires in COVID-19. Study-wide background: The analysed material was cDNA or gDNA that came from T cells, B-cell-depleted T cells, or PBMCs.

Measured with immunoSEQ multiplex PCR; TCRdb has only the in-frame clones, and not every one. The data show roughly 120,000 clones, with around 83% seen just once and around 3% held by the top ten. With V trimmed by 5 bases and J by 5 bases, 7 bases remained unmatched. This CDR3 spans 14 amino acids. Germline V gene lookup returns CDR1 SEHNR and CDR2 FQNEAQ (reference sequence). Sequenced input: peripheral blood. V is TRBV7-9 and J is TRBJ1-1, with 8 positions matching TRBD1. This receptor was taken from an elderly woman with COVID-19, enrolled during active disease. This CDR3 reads CASSVTGVGTEAFF. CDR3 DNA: TGTGCCAGCAGCGTGACAGGGGTAGGAACTGAAGCTTTCTTT.